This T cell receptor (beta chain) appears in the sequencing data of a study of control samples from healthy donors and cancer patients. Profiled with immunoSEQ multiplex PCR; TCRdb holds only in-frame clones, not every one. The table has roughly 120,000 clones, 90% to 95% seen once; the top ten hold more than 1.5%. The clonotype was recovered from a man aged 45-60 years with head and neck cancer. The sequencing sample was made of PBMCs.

In DNA form, the CDR3 reads TGTGCCAGCAGCCAATCCCTAGACTCCCGCTCCTACGAGCAGTACTTC. It encodes CASSQSLDSRSYEQYF. The chain joins TRBV3-1 (or the pseudogene TRBV3-2) to TRBJ2-7; D is ambiguous. Germline values: CDR1 LGHDT, CDR2 YNNKEL (reference sequence). The CDR3 length is 16 residues. Trimming pared 2 bases from V and 0 bases from J, leaving 14 bases between.